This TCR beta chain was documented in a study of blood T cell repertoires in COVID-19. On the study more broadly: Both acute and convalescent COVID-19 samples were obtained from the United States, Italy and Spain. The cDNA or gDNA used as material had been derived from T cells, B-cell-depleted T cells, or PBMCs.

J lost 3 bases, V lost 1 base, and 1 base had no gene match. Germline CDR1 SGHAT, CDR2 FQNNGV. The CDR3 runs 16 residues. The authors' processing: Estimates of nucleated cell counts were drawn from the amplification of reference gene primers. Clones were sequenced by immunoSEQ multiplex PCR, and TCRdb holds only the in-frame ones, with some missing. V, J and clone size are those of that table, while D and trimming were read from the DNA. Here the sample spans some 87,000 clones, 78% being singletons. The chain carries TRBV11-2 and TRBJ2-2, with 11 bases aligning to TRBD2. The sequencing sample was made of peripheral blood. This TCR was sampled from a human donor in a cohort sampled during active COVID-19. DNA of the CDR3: TGTGCCAGCAGCTTAGGTAGCGGGGGGGACACCGGGGAGCTGTTTTTT. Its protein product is CASSLGSGGDTGELFF.